The 11 T cell receptor beta chains given below trace back to one sample, sequenced in a study of beta chain features in type 1 diabetes. Their specific antigens are unknown. The authors reverse transcribed all of the isolated RNA, so sequencing captured expressed TCRB transcripts. Data came from immunoSEQ multiplex PCR; TCRdb stores just in-frame clones and leaves some out. The sample consists of 310,000 or so clones, about a tenth of them appearing once. Broader study findings: When Type 1 diabetes patients were examined, their TCRB CDR3s proved moderately but significantly shorter in all four CD4+ subsets.

The sequenced material came from central memory CD4+ T cells from blood. The receptor set was obtained from a man aged 25-45 years with type 1 diabetes.

V usage is TRBV9 and J usage is TRBJ2-6; no clear D gene. The CDR3 has 14 residues. Between the trimmed V and J ends, which lost 1 base and 2 bases, there was a span of 4 bases. Germline values: CDR1 SGDLS, CDR2 YYNGEE. The CDR3 sequence is CASSVIPGANVLTF. The CDR3 nucleotides read TGTGCCAGCAGCGTAATACCTGGGGCCAACGTCCTGACTTTC.

Comment on this clone: This sample includes further DNA sequences coding for the same CDR3. This chain connects TRBV5-6 to TRBJ2-3; 7 bases match TRBD1. The CDR3 is 14 amino acids. The J segment lost 1 base and the V segment lost 4 bases, leaving 3 bases of the junction unmatched. The germline gives CDR1 SGHDT, CDR2 YYEEEE. The CDR3 spells CASSQQGGTDTQYF. The CDR3 DNA follows: TGTGCCAGCAGCCAGCAGGGGGGCACAGATACGCAGTATTTT.

The CDR3 sequence is CASSRTTGRTANTEAFF. The DNA of the CDR3 is TGTGCCAGCAGCCGCACCACCGGCAGGACGGCGAACACTGAAGCTTTCTTT. The chain uses TRBV4-2 and TRBJ1-1, with D unclear. Germline V lookup: CDR1 LGHNA, CDR2 YNFKEQ. V was trimmed by 4 bases and J by 1 base, leaving 19 bases between them. The CDR3 totals 17 residues.

This clone was recorded a few times. This sequence joins TRBV7-8 and TRBJ2-7; D perhaps matches TRBD2 (5 bases). V lost 3 bases and J lost 0, with 9 bases in between. This CDR3 comprises 14 residues. Germline assignment: CDR1 SGHVS and CDR2 FQNEAQ. This CDR3 is CASSFEGSSYEQYF. CDR3 nucleotide sequence: TGTGCCAGCAGCTTTGAAGGGAGCTCCTACGAGCAGTACTTC. Together with reference TRBV7-8 and TRBJ2-7, the CDR3 gives the full variable domain: GAGVSQSPRYKVAKRGQDVALRCDPISGHVSLFWYQQALGQGPEFLTYFQNEAQLDKSGLPSDRFFAERPEGSVSTLKIQRTQQEDSAVYLCASSFEGSSYEQYFGPGTRLTVT.

This clone was seen more than once but under ten times. The chain employs TRBV21-1 and TRBJ1-6; the table assigns TRBD1, which was not confirmed against the DNA. TRBV21-1 is termed a pseudogene. This CDR3 has 15 amino acids. CDR3 DNA sequence: TGTGCCAGCAGCAAACCGGACAGTTATAATTCACCCCTCCACTTT. The encoded protein is CASSKPDSYNSPLHF.

This clone appeared many times. The rearrangement links TRBV9 to TRBJ2-3; D possibly corresponds to TRBD2 (6 bases). Germline assignment: CDR1 SGDLS and CDR2 YYNGEE. V was shortened by 6 bases and J by 6 bases, with 8 bases between the two germline ends. CDR3 length equals 11 residues. CDR3 residues: CASTGGDTQYF. CDR3 DNA: TGTGCCAGCACCGGAGGGGATACGCAGTATTTT. The variable domain in full, completed from reference TRBV9 and TRBJ2-3, reads DSGVTQTPKHLITATGQRVTLRCSPRSGDLSVYWYQQSLDQGLQFLIQYYNGEERAKGNILERFSAQQFPDLHSELNLSSLELGDSALYFCASTGGDTQYFGPGTRLTVL.

This clone was observed a handful of times. The chain couples TRBV5-1 to TRBJ2-3; D gene ambiguous. Germline CDR1 and CDR2: SGHRS and YFSETQ. The V end was cut by 0 bases, the J end by 0 bases, with 8 bases between. The CDR3 is made up of 15 amino acids. DNA for the CDR3: TGCGCCAGCAGCTTGGACGACGGAAGCACAGATACGCAGTATTTT. Translating it yields CASSLDDGSTDTQYF.

This clone was seen a few times. This rearrangement joins TRBV2 to TRBJ1-5; 8 bases are a match to TRBD1. V was clipped by 6 bases and J by 7 bases; unmatched bases: 11. The CDR3 is made up of 15 amino acids. The germline V gene encodes CDR1 SNHLY and CDR2 FYNNEI. In DNA, the CDR3 is TGTGCCAGCAGGGTAGGACAGGGAGGAGGACAGCCCCAGCATTTT. It yields the protein CASRVGQGGGQPQHF.

V and J are TRBV19 and TRBJ1-2; perhaps TRBD1 as D (5 bases). CDR1 is LNHDA and CDR2 is SQIVND in the germline V gene (reference sequence). CDR3 size: 13 residues. V was trimmed by 5 bases and J by 8 bases, leaving 15 bases between them. The CDR3 loop is CASSPGRERGYTF. The CDR3 DNA reads as TGTGCCAGTAGTCCAGGGAGGGAGAGAGGCTACACCTTC. Supplemented by reference TRBV19 and TRBJ1-2, the full variable domain reads DGGITQSPKYLFRKEGQNVTLSCEQNLNHDAMYWYRQDPGQGLRLIYYSQIVNDFQKGDIAEGYSVSREKKESFPLTVTSAQKNPTAFYLCASSPGRERGYTFGSGTRLTVV.

The chain carries TRBV7-6 and TRBJ1-6; D not certain. V gave up 2 bases and J gave up 8 bases, with 10 bases separating them. The CDR3 loop spans 14 amino acids. Per germline, CDR1 SGHVS and CDR2 FNYEAQ. The CDR3 nucleotides are TGTGCCAGCAGCTTACGTGAGGGAGATTCACCCCTCCACTTT. Translation: CASSLREGDSPLHF.

The chain couples TRBV5-5 to TRBJ2-3; D not resolved. V dropped 0 bases and J dropped 0 bases, with 8 bases sitting between them. Germline V gives CDR1 SGHKS, CDR2 YYEKEE (reference sequence). This CDR3 has 15 residues. The CDR3 spells CASSLVAGSTDTQYF. The CDR3 coding sequence is TGTGCCAGCAGCTTGGTGGCAGGAAGCACAGATACGCAGTATTTT. Full variable domain (missing parts from reference TRBV5-5 and TRBJ2-3): DAGVTQSPTHLIKTRGQQVTLRCSPISGHKSVSWYQQVLGQGPQFIFQYYEKEERGRGNFPDRFSARQFPNYSSELNVNALLLGDSALYLCASSLVAGSTDTQYFGPGTRLTVL.